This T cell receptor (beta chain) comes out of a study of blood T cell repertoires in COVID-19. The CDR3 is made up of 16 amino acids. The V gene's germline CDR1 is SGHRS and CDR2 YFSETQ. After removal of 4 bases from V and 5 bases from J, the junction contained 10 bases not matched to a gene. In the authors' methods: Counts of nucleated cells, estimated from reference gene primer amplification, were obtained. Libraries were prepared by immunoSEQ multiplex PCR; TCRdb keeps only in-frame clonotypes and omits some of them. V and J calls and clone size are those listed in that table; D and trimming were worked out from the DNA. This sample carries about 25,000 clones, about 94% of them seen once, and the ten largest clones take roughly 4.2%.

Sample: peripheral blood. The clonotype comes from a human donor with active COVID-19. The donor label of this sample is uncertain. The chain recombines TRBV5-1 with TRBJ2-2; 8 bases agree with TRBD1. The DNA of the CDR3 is TGCGCCAGCAGCGCCTTACAGGGGGTAGGGACCGGGGAGCTGTTTTTT. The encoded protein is CASSALQGVGTGELFF.